This T cell receptor (beta chain) was profiled in a study of shared clonotypes between healthy human individuals. As to this clone: Its antigen is undetermined.

Findings of the study overall: A handful of donors shared about 4.5% of their naive CD4 clonotypes. Among donors, the sharing of clonotypes was expected to be influenced by sequencing depth.

Each subset's genomic DNA was split evenly across several immunoSEQ plates. Sequencing used immunoSEQ multiplex PCR; TCRdb keeps in-frame clones, though not all of them. This table has around 2,000,000 clones, approximately 95% appearing once. The CDR3 spans 13 residues. V was pared by 3 bases and J by 4 bases, with 9 bases between. Germline CDR1 and CDR2: MNHEY and SMNVEV (reference sequence). The naive CD8 fraction comprised CD45RO-negative cells positively selected for CCR7 and excluded terminally differentiated effector memory CD45RA+ cells. Specimen: naive CD8+ T cells sorted from blood. J is TRBJ2-5 and V is TRBV27; D uncertain. This clonotype was obtained from a man younger than 35 in good health. Written as DNA, the CDR3 is TGTGCCAGCAGTTTTGGCTGGCGAGAGACCCAGTACTTC. Translation: CASSFGWRETQYF.